One and the same sample provided the 30 T cell receptor beta chains below, sequenced in a study of human T cells and chemical hapten exposure. Regarding time point: pre-sensitization, week 0. Described treatment: therapeutic diphenylcyclopropenone sensitization with weekly scalp DPC. Via MiXCR, TCRdb re-called the RACE reads, giving one row per CDR3 protein. Seen here are fewer than 300,000 distinct CDR3 sequences, about 8.1% observed once, and the top ten hold over 2%. This specimen consisted of whole blood, obtained in connection with sensitization to the hapten diphenylcyclopropenone (DPC). All receptors derive from a middle-aged woman with alopecia areata. Some clones in this sample may be carry-over from other donors' samples.

There are a few counts of this clonotype. The chain joins TRBV6-5 to TRBJ1-2; 8 nucleotides match TRBD1. There are 16 residues in the CDR3. Germline assignment: CDR1 MNHEY and CDR2 SVGAGI. V lost 2 bases and J lost 4; bases outside the gene matches: 9. This chain's CDR3 is CASSYSMAGGLYGYTF. The CDR3 bases are TGTGCCAGCAGTTACAGTATGGCAGGGGGCCTCTATGGCTACACCTTC.

The chain combines TRBV29-1 with TRBJ2-5, with D tentatively TRBD1 or TRBD2 (6 bases each). Trimming left V 1 base short and J 11 bases short, with 17 bases between. Germline CDR1 SQVTM, CDR2 ANQGSEA. The CDR3 sequence is 13 residues long. This chain's CDR3 is CSVEGGGQPRQYF. The CDR3 nucleotides read TGCAGCGTTGAAGGGGGAGGACAGCCCCGGCAGTACTTC. The complete variable domain, with remaining parts taken from reference TRBV29-1 and TRBJ2-5, reads SAVISQKPSRDICQRGTSLTIQCQVDSQVTMMFWYRQQPGQSLTLIATANQGSEATYESGFVIDKFPISRPNLTFSTLTVSNMSPEDSSIYLCSVEGGGQPRQYFGPGTRLLVL.

The chain links TRBV5-5 to TRBJ1-2; 7 bases fit TRBD1. This CDR3 has 18 amino acids. V gave up 3 bases and J gave up 5 bases; unmatched junction bases: 19. The V gene's germline CDR1 is SGHKS and CDR2 YYEKEE (reference sequence). CDR3: CASSSIIPRKTGPYGYTF. In DNA, the CDR3 is TGTGCCAGCAGCTCCATTATACCCCGCAAGACAGGGCCATATGGCTACACCTTC.

The sample holds many counts of this clonotype. The chain is built from TRBV7-2 and TRBJ2-3; possible D gene TRBD1, 6 bases. Germline assignment: CDR1 SGHTA and CDR2 FQGNSA. The CDR3 has 14 amino acids. Trimming removed 2 bases from V and 6 bases from J, with 12 bases in between. The CDR3 nucleotides are TGTGCCAGCAGCTTACAGACAGGCGGGGATACGCAGTATTTT. Protein product: CASSLQTGGDTQYF.

In its sample, this clonotype was seen a few times. The V call is TRBV15, the J call TRBJ1-3; no reliable D call. CDR3 length equals 13 residues. The V end lost 0 bases, the J end lost 4 bases, and 4 bases lay between the germline ends. CDR1 and CDR2 from the germline V gene are LNHNV and YYDKDF (reference sequence). The CDR3 sequence is CATSRDGGNTIYF. The DNA for the CDR3 is TGTGCCACCAGCAGAGATGGAGGAAACACCATATATTTT. The full variable domain, rest sourced from reference TRBV15 and TRBJ1-3, is DAMVIQNPRYQVTQFGKPVTLSCSQTLNHNVMYWYQQKSSQAPKLLFHYYDKDFNNEADTPDNFQSRRPNTSFCFLDIRSPGLGDTAMYLCATSRDGGNTIYFGEGSWLTVV.

In this sample, this clonotype turned up a few times. The chain uses TRBV12-3 or TRBV12-4 and TRBJ2-1; D is unclear. The V and J ends lost 0 bases and 6 bases respectively, with 12 bases between them. The CDR3 loop spans 15 amino acids. In DNA form, the CDR3 reads TGTGCCAGCAGTTTAGCGGGCTCTCCCCCCAATGAGCAGTTCTTC. Residues: CASSLAGSPPNEQFF.

This clonotype was counted a few times. The V and J genes are TRBV13 and TRBJ2-7; D might be TRBD2 (9 bases). In germline, CDR1 is PRHDT, CDR2 FYEKMQ (reference sequence). The CDR3 contains 21 residues. V lost 5 bases and J 5 bases, leaving 37 bases between the germline ends. In DNA form, the CDR3 reads TGTGCCAGCAGCCTCGTGGCAGGACAGGGACGGGTCTCTAGCGGGACCCACGAGCAGTACTTC. Translating gives CASSLVAGQGRVSSGTHEQYF. Complete variable domain (other parts from reference TRBV13 and TRBJ2-7): AAGVIQSPRHLIKEKRETATLKCYPIPRHDTVYWYQQGPGQDPQFLISFYEKMQSDKGSIPDRFSAQQFSDYHSELNMSSLELGDSALYFCASSLVAGQGRVSSGTHEQYFGPGTRLTVT.

The V call is TRBV15, the J call TRBJ2-2; D is unclear. Trimming took 3 bases from V and 2 from J, leaving 4 bases between them. Germline V CDR1 and CDR2: LNHNV, YYDKDF (reference sequence). The CDR3 loop spans 13 amino acids. The CDR3 spells CATSSINTGELFF. The CDR3 DNA sequence: TGTGCCACCAGCAGCATAAACACCGGGGAGCTGTTTTTT.

The chain links TRBV6-5 to TRBJ1-2; D possibly corresponds to TRBD1 (5 bases). This CDR3 region has 14 residues. CDR1 and CDR2 (germline): MNHEY, SVGAGI. V was shortened by 8 bases and J by 1 base, with 14 bases between the two germline ends. CDR3 bases: TGTGCCAGCCTCGCGCAGGGACTTAACTATGGCTACACCTTC. As protein: CASLAQGLNYGYTF.

The chain combines TRBV20-1 with TRBJ2-4, with 9 bases fitting TRBD2. This CDR3 has 19 residues. Trimming at V came to 0 bases and at J to 0 bases, leaving 12 bases not matched to a gene. Per the germline V gene, CDR1 is DFQATT and CDR2 is SNEGSKA (reference sequence). CDR3 region: CSARDPLAQAGGAKNIQYF. The CDR3 DNA is TGCAGTGCTAGAGACCCCCTCGCCCAAGCGGGGGGAGCCAAAAACATTCAGTACTTC.

V usage is TRBV20-1 and J usage is TRBJ2-2, with D possibly being TRBD1 or TRBD2 (5 bases each). Germline V gives CDR1 DFQATT, CDR2 SNEGSKA (reference sequence). The CDR3 contains 14 residues. V lost 5 bases, J lost 2 bases, and 12 bases lay in between. CDR3 sequence: CSAAGTINTGELFF. For the CDR3, the DNA is TGCAGTGCTGCCGGGACCATCAACACCGGGGAGCTGTTTTTT.

The rearrangement links TRBV28 to TRBJ1-2, with D possibly TRBD1 on 5 matching bases. The V and J ends lost 8 bases and 6 bases respectively, with 19 bases between them. The germline CDR1 and CDR2 sequences are MDHEN and SYDVKM. The CDR3 has 14 amino acids. The chain's CDR3 is CASCGTGLINGYTF. The CDR3 DNA sequence: TGTGCCAGCTGTGGGACCGGGCTAATCAATGGCTACACCTTC.

The chain carries TRBV28 and TRBJ2-2; 10 bases fit TRBD1. The CDR3 is 16 amino acids. J lost 8 bases, V lost 6 bases, and 12 bases had no gene match. Germline CDR1 reads MDHEN; CDR2 reads SYDVKM. CDR3 in DNA: TGTGCCAGCAGCTCTCCGGGACAGGGGATTTTGGGGGAGCTGTTTTTT. It is translated as CASSSPGQGILGELFF.

This clonotype was counted a few times. The chain employs TRBV20-1 and TRBJ1-2; maybe TRBD1 (5 bases). The V end lost 5 bases, the J end lost 8 bases, and 39 bases lay between the germline ends. The CDR3 spans 20 residues. The V gene's germline CDR1 is DFQATT and CDR2 SNEGSKA (reference sequence). The CDR3 DNA sequence: TGCAGTGCTGCGGGGTCAGGGAAACGACCAAAGATAATAACTATGGTGGGCTACACCTTC. Residues: CSAAGSGKRPKIITMVGYTF.

This rearrangement joins TRBV7-9 to TRBJ1-1; 12 positions agree with TRBD1. The germline CDR1 and CDR2 sequences are SEHNR and FQNEAQ (reference sequence). Losses at the gene ends were 2 bases for V and 3 bases for J; bases not matched to a gene: 4. This CDR3 contains 16 residues. The CDR3 is CASSLYGTGGYTEAFF. CDR3 nucleotides: TGTGCCAGCAGCTTATACGGGACAGGGGGCTACACTGAAGCTTTCTTT.

V is TRBV7-2 and J is TRBJ2-3, with 7 bases identical to TRBD1. This CDR3 has 16 amino acids. The germline V gene has CDR1 SGHTA and CDR2 FQGNSA. The V and J ends lost 0 bases and 4 bases, in that order; junction bases with no gene match: 7. CDR3 nucleotide sequence: TGTGCCAGCAGCTTAGCGCGGCTCACAGGGGCAGATACGCAGTATTTT. Its protein is CASSLARLTGADTQYF.

This clonotype was observed at least ten times. The chain combines TRBV6-5 with TRBJ2-6; no clear D gene. The CDR3 contains 14 residues. Germline V CDR1 and CDR2: MNHEY, SVGAGI. The ends were cut back, 4 bases at V and 4 bases at J, with 8 bases in the middle. CDR3 sequence (DNA): TGTGCCAGCAGTTTTCAGAGCGGGGCCAACGTCCTGACTTTC. Its protein is CASSFQSGANVLTF.

The chain employs TRBV7-2 and TRBJ2-7; no clear D. The V gene's germline CDR1 is SGHTA and CDR2 FQGNSA. The CDR3 extends over 15 amino acids. Trimming removed 0 bases at V and 0 bases at J, with 9 bases between. The DNA of the CDR3 is TGTGCCAGCAGCTTAGCCGTGCGCAGCTCCTACGAGCAGTACTTC. Encoded protein: CASSLAVRSSYEQYF.

This clonotype was detected many times. This rearrangement joins TRBV10-3 to TRBJ1-1; no definite D call. The CDR3 is made up of 16 amino acids. The germline V gene encodes CDR1 ENHRY and CDR2 SYGVKD. The V gene lost 4 bases and the J gene lost 2 bases, with 17 bases spanning the gap. CDR3 amino acids: CAISGRGANQNTEAFF. CDR3 coding DNA: TGTGCCATCAGTGGACGGGGTGCAAACCAAAACACTGAAGCTTTCTTT.

CDR3: CASRERRDRDRQYF. The CDR3 DNA reads TGTGCCAGCAGGGAACGCCGGGACAGGGACCGGCAGTATTTT. The V and J genes are TRBV11-2 and TRBJ2-3; 9 nucleotides agree with TRBD1. In germline, CDR1 is SGHAT, CDR2 FQNNGV. Germline trimming cut 6 bases from V and 11 bases from J; bases unmatched to any gene: 12. The CDR3 has 14 amino acids.

The chain is built from TRBV11-1 and TRBJ2-2; D is perhaps TRBD2 (5 bases). Trimming cost V 0 bases and J 4 bases, with 12 bases left between them. Germline CDR1 and CDR2: SGHAT and FQDESV (reference sequence). The CDR3 runs to 16 residues. This CDR3 reads CASSLARRRGTGELFF. CDR3 in DNA: TGTGCCAGCAGCTTAGCGCGGCGCCGGGGCACCGGGGAGCTGTTTTTT.

A few counts support this clonotype. The J gene is TRBJ2-3, the V gene TRBV20-1, with TRBD1 identical over 7 bases. The CDR3 loop spans 14 amino acids. CDR1 and CDR2 (germline): DFQATT, SNEGSKA (reference sequence). J lost 4 bases, V lost 6 bases, and 10 bases had no gene match. The CDR3: CSAVTGVRADTQYF. The CDR3 nucleotides are TGCAGTGCAGTCACAGGGGTGAGGGCAGATACGCAGTATTTT.

In its sample, this clonotype was seen a few times. The chain links TRBV7-9 to TRBJ2-2; TRBD1 aligns across 9 bases. In germline, CDR1 is SEHNR, CDR2 FQNEAQ (reference sequence). This CDR3 comprises 15 residues. V lost 5 bases, J lost 7 bases, and 8 bases stayed unmatched. The CDR3 loop is CASSPTGQGYGELFF. The CDR3 DNA reads TGTGCCAGCAGCCCGACGGGACAGGGTTACGGGGAGCTGTTTTTT.

The J gene is TRBJ2-1, the V gene TRBV2; D remains ambiguous. V was shortened by 6 bases and J by 6 bases, with 12 bases between the two germline ends. This CDR3 has 13 amino acids. Germline V gene sequence: CDR1 SNHLY, CDR2 FYNNEI. CDR3 DNA: TGTGCCAGCAGCCCGACTCCCTTCAATGAGCAGTTCTTC. This codes for CASSPTPFNEQFF.

The chain employs TRBV9 and TRBJ2-7; 9 bases map to TRBD2. The CDR3 length is 14 residues. Trimming removed 3 bases from V and 7 bases from J; junction bases left unmatched: 8. In germline, CDR1 is SGDLS, CDR2 YYNGEE. CDR3 DNA sequence: TGTGCCAGCAGCGGCCCAGCGGGAGGTTGGGAGCAGTACTTC. As protein: CASSGPAGGWEQYF.

This clonotype was detected ten times or more. The chain is built from TRBV28 and TRBJ2-1; TRBD1 aligns across 8 bases. CDR3 size: 12 residues. The junction had 3 bases not matched to a gene; V was cut back by 3 bases and J by 11 bases. The germline V gene encodes CDR1 MDHEN and CDR2 SYDVKM. The chain's CDR3 is CASSLRTGKQFF. The CDR3 region has the DNA TGTGCCAGCAGTTTGAGGACAGGGAAGCAGTTCTTC.

This clonotype was counted between two and nine times. The chain employs TRBV5-1 and TRBJ1-2; 7 bases align to TRBD1. The germline V gene has CDR1 SGHRS and CDR2 YFSETQ. The CDR3 covers 14 residues. J was trimmed by 3 bases and V by 0 bases; bases with no gene match: 2. CDR3 coding DNA: TGCGCCAGCAGCTTGGCAACAGGGGACTATGGCTACACCTTC. This codes for CASSLATGDYGYTF. The full variable domain, completed using reference TRBV5-1 and TRBJ1-2, is KAGVTQTPRYLIKTRGQQVTLSCSPISGHRSVSWYQQTPGQGLQFLFEYFSETQRNKGNFPGRFSGRQFSNSRSEMNVSTLELGDSALYLCASSLATGDYGYTFGSGTRLTVV.

This clonotype was counted ten times or more. The chain links TRBV2 to TRBJ2-2; tentatively, D is TRBD1 or TRBD2 (5 bases each). Germline CDR1 SNHLY, CDR2 FYNNEI. The CDR3 is 13 amino acids. CDR3: CVQEDLNTGELFF. Here the CDR3 DNA reads TGTGTACAGGAGGACTTGAACACCGGGGAGCTGTTTTTT.

The sample holds many counts of this clonotype. V and J are TRBV28 and TRBJ2-7, with D maybe TRBD2 (6 bases). Trimming left V 2 bases short and J 4 bases short, with 6 bases between. The CDR3 has 12 residues. The germline CDR1 and CDR2 sequences are MDHEN and SYDVKM. CDR3 in DNA: TGTGCCAGCAGTTTACGGGGGTACGAGCAGTACTTC. It translates to CASSLRGYEQYF.

This clonotype was counted only a few times. The chain is built from TRBV6-4 and TRBJ2-4; D may be TRBD1 or TRBD2 (5 bases each). The CDR3 runs 12 residues. In germline, CDR1 is MRHNA, CDR2 SNTAGT. Trimming cost V 4 bases and J 12 bases, with 13 bases left between them. The CDR3 loop is CASSGSPGPQYF. CDR3 DNA: TGTGCCAGCAGTGGTTCACCGGGACCTCAGTACTTC.